The 11 T cell receptor beta chains below were found in one sample sequenced in a study of Graves' ophthalmopathy and Graves' hyperthyroidism. Amplification targeted the TCR beta CDR3 regions, with RNA transcripts as the source material. A first-round RT-PCR used HTBI primers, followed by a second-round multiplex PCR. Using its own MiXCR run on the multiplex PCR reads, TCRdb lists one record per CDR3 protein. The sample has around 51,000 distinct CDR3 sequences; around 45% are singletons. Sample: peripheral blood. Receptor source: an adult man with Graves' ophthalmopathy.

This clonotype occurred many times. The CDR3 spells CASSLTGTGMETQYF. The CDR3, as DNA: TGTGCCAGCAGTTTAACAGGGACGGGGATGGAGACCCAGTACTTC. V usage is TRBV28 and J usage is TRBJ2-5, with a weak D call TRBD1 (6 bases). Germline lookup yields CDR1 MDHEN and CDR2 SYDVKM. Trimming removed 2 bases at V and 5 bases at J, with 15 bases between. The length of the CDR3 is 15 residues.

By its share, this clonotype is medium-sized (0.01 to 0.1%). The chain links TRBV15 to TRBJ1-2; TRBD1 is a possible D gene (5 bases). CDR1 is LNHNV and CDR2 is YYDKDF in the germline V gene (reference sequence). The CDR3 runs to 14 residues. V was clipped by 6 bases and J by 5 bases, with 16 bases between them. CDR3 loop: CATSVSGPEYGYTF. The CDR3 DNA reads as TGTGCCACCAGTGTGTCAGGGCCAGAGTATGGCTACACCTTC.

This sequence joins TRBV12-3 or TRBV12-4 and TRBJ1-5, with TRBD1 as a possible D gene (6 bases). V dropped 7 bases and J dropped 11 bases, with 18 bases sitting between them. The CDR3 is made up of 13 amino acids. The DNA of the CDR3 is TGTGCCAGCAACCAGCAGGGGAAAGAGACCCAGCATTTT. Protein: CASNQQGKETQHF.

This chain joins TRBV7-9 and TRBJ1-2; D is undetermined. There are 12 residues in the CDR3. Trimming removed 5 bases from V and 7 bases from J, with 11 bases in between. The germline gives CDR1 SEHNR, CDR2 FQNEAQ (reference sequence). CDR3 sequence: CASSIDAFGYTF. Here the CDR3 DNA reads TGTGCCAGCAGCATAGACGCTTTTGGCTACACCTTC. The whole variable domain, filled in from reference TRBV7-9 and TRBJ1-2, reads DTGVSQNPRHKITKRGQNVTFRCDPISEHNRLYWYRQTLGQGPEFLTYFQNEAQLEKSRLLSDRFSAERPKGSFSTLEIQRTEQGDSAMYLCASSIDAFGYTFGSGTRLTVV.

By sample share, this clonotype is medium-sized. The rearrangement uses TRBV29-1 and TRBJ2-1, with D perhaps assigned TRBD1 or TRBD2 (6 bases each). CDR3 size: 12 residues. Trimming shortened V by 3 bases and J by 6 bases, and 9 bases separated the two germline ends. Germline CDR1 reads SQVTM; CDR2 reads ANQGSEA. The CDR3 loop reads CSVDRGGNEQFF. CDR3 bases: TGCAGCGTTGACAGGGGAGGCAATGAGCAGTTCTTC.

The CDR3 sequence: CAISESRLAGMSAENNEQFF. The CDR3 nucleotides are TGTGCCATCAGTGAGTCGCGACTAGCGGGTATGTCCGCGGAGAACAATGAGCAGTTCTTC. This rearrangement joins TRBV10-3 to TRBJ2-1, with 10 bases lining up with TRBD2. V shed 0 bases, J shed 5 bases, and the junction held 16 bases outside the gene matches. Germline CDR1 and CDR2: ENHRY and SYGVKD. The CDR3 spans 20 residues.

This clonotype was seen more than once but under ten times. The CDR3 loop reads CASSPDVLQETQYF. The CDR3 DNA reads TGTGCCAGCAGCCCGGACGTACTGCAAGAGACCCAGTACTTC. The V gene is TRBV2, the J gene TRBJ2-5; D remains ambiguous. CDR1 is SNHLY, CDR2 FYNNEI, per germline. The V end was cut by 6 bases, the J end by 2 bases, with 13 bases between. The CDR3 has 14 amino acids.

About this clonotype itself: At one end the junction does not follow the germline gene, possibly because of a read error. The chain is built from TRBV7-6 and TRBJ2-7; no firm D call. CDR3 length: 14 amino acids. From germline, CDR1 is SGHVS and CDR2 FNYEAQ. CDR3 in amino acids: CASSLEAHSYKQYF. The CDR3 DNA reads TGTGCCAGCAGCTTAGAGGCTCACTCCTACAAGCAGTACTTC.

The chain recombines TRBV7-2 with TRBJ2-7; 10 bases match TRBD2. Germline V lookup: CDR1 SGHTA, CDR2 FQGNSA. Trimming cost V 1 base and J 2 bases; bases outside gene matches: 5. CDR3 size: 16 residues. CDR3 region: CASSLEGTSATYEQYF. Here the CDR3 DNA reads TGTGCCAGCAGCTTAGAGGGGACTAGCGCCACCTACGAGCAGTACTTC.

The chain employs TRBV5-1 and TRBJ1-1, with D possibly matching TRBD1 (5 bases). CDR1 and CDR2 (germline): SGHRS, YFSETQ. This CDR3 has 15 residues. The V gene lost 4 bases and the J gene lost 2 bases, with 15 bases spanning the gap. CDR3 nucleotides: TGCGCCAGCAGCCGATCCGGGACGGCAAACACTGAAGCTTTCTTT. Translated, it gives CASSRSGTANTEAFF.

The gene calls are TRBV5-1 and TRBJ2-3; the D call may be TRBD1 or TRBD2 (5 bases each). The length of the CDR3 is 16 residues. CDR1 SGHRS and CDR2 YFSETQ come from the germline V gene. V was shortened by 4 bases and J by 4 bases, with 19 bases between the two germline ends. The CDR3: CASSPSLGTRADTQYF. CDR3 DNA sequence: TGCGCCAGCAGCCCAAGCCTGGGGACCCGGGCAGATACGCAGTATTTT.